This TCR beta chain was documented in a study of response to subunit inactivated influenza vaccine. Trimming took 2 bases from V and 4 from J, leaving 12 bases between them. The CDR3 covers 14 residues. Germline assignment: CDR1 LNHDA and CDR2 SQIVND (reference sequence). Study-wide points: Few new T cells, the authors suggested, are recruited by each seasonal influenza vaccination.

With regard to this clonotype: What it recognizes is unknown.

A single record per CDR3 protein comes from TCRdb applying MiXCR to the RT-PCR reads. The profile shows 650,000 to 800,000 distinct CDR3 sequences, about 14% of them singletons. The rearrangement uses TRBV19 and TRBJ2-7; the D gene is possibly TRBD2 (5 bases). The receptor was isolated from a man aged 50 to 59 who received an inactivated influenza vaccine. The sequencing here drew on PBMCs from blood, taken around 15 days before vaccination. CDR3 sequence reads: CASSISAGEYEQYF. CDR3 nucleotides: TGTGCCAGTAGTATAAGCGCCGGGGAGTACGAGCAGTACTTC.